What follows are 25 T cell receptor beta chains derived from one specimen sequenced in a study of shared clonotypes between healthy human individuals. CD45RO-negative cells were positively selected for CCR7, leaving out terminally differentiated effector memory CD45RA+ cells. Assay used: immunoSEQ multiplex PCR; TCRdb lists only in-frame clones, some missing. The sample contains about 590,000 clones, over 95% of which appear only once. Source material: naive CD8+ T cells sorted from blood. Source of these receptors: a woman aged 25 to 45 in good health.

This rearrangement joins TRBV5-6 to TRBJ2-7, with D hard to call. This CDR3 region has 15 residues. The germline CDR1 and CDR2 sequences are SGHDT and YYEEEE. Trimming stripped 2 bases from V and 7 bases from J, with 19 bases between. The CDR3 region has the DNA TGTGCCAGCAGCTTTCTCGCTAACGGTTTGGGAGAGCAGTACTTC. Its protein is CASSFLANGLGEQYF. The full variable domain, its missing parts supplied by reference TRBV5-6 and TRBJ2-7, is DAGVTQSPTHLIKTRGQQVTLRCSPKSGHDTVSWYQQALGQGPQFIFQYYEEEERQRGNFPDRFSGHQFPNYSSELNVNALLLGDSALYLCASSFLANGLGEQYFGPGTRLTVT.

The chain uses TRBV5-8 and TRBJ1-2; no definite D call. Germline V gene sequence: CDR1 SGHTS, CDR2 YDEGEE. CDR3 length: 15 amino acids. V lost 1 base, J lost 1 base, and 11 bases lay in between. In DNA form, the CDR3 reads TGTGCCAGCAGCTTGCGTCCCGGATTTAACTATGGCTACACCTTC. Protein sequence: CASSLRPGFNYGYTF.

This chain uses TRBV19 with TRBJ2-5; D may be TRBD2 (8 bases). Germline CDR1 reads LNHDA; CDR2 reads SQIVND (reference sequence). V lost 5 bases, J lost 5 bases, and 24 bases lay in between. There are 17 residues in the CDR3. CDR3 bases: TGTGCCAGTAGTCCCCAGGGGGGACTAGAAGATCGGGAGACCCAGTACTTC. Its protein is CASSPQGGLEDRETQYF.

The rearrangement links TRBV6-5 to TRBJ1-1, with a tentative D call TRBD1 (5 bases). The CDR3 spans 13 residues. Germline CDR1 and CDR2: MNHEY and SVGAGI. V was clipped by 4 bases and J by 5 bases, with 11 bases between them. CDR3 loop: CASSLGVETEAFF. The CDR3 DNA reads as TGTGCCAGCAGTTTGGGGGTCGAGACTGAAGCTTTCTTT.

V gene TRBV19 combines with J gene TRBJ2-7, with 9 bases fitting TRBD2. V trimming: 6 bases; J trimming: 4 bases; junction bases outside the gene matches: 4. Germline lookup yields CDR1 LNHDA and CDR2 SQIVND (reference sequence). This CDR3 comprises 13 residues. This chain's CDR3 is CASRPSGGYEQYF. As DNA, the CDR3 is TGTGCCAGTAGGCCGAGCGGGGGGTACGAGCAGTACTTC.

The chain joins TRBV19 to TRBJ1-2; no definite D call. CDR3 length: 12 residues. The germline gives CDR1 LNHDA, CDR2 SQIVND (reference sequence). Trimming took off 2 bases at V and 5 bases at J, with 6 bases between the two ends. The CDR3 DNA is TGTGCCAGTAGTATAAACGGATATGGCTACACCTTC. Translated: CASSINGYGYTF.

V usage is TRBV1 and J usage is TRBJ2-3; the DNA was not used to check the table's D call, TRBD2. TRBV1 is recorded as a pseudogene. The CDR3 is 16 residues long. The CDR3, as DNA: TGCACCAGCAGCCAAGACGGGGCGGGGGGGACAGATACGCAGTATTTT. This translates into CTSSQDGAGGTDTQYF.

The genes are TRBV11-1 and TRBJ2-1; TRBD2 agrees at 8 bases. CDR1 SGHAT and CDR2 FQDESV come from the germline V gene (reference sequence). The V segment lost 3 bases and the J segment 7 bases; nucleotides outside the gene matches: 8. This CDR3 has 15 amino acids. CDR3 nucleotides: TGTGCCAGCAGCTTCATCAGACTAGCGTTGAATGAGCAGTTCTTC. This codes for CASSFIRLALNEQFF.

J is TRBJ2-3 and V is TRBV5-4, with D tentatively TRBD2 (5 bases). V lost 3 bases and J 6 bases, leaving 8 bases between the germline ends. Germline V gene sequence: CDR1 SGHNT, CDR2 YYREEE (reference sequence). The CDR3 has 12 residues. The CDR3 coding sequence is TGTGCCAGCAGCTCCTCGGGGGATACGCAGTATTTT. Its translation is CASSSSGDTQYF.

The chain combines TRBV5-1 with TRBJ2-6; either TRBD1 or TRBD2 may supply D (7 bases each). CDR3 length equals 17 residues. The germline CDR1 and CDR2 sequences are SGHRS and YFSETQ. Trimming took 6 bases from V and 3 from J, leaving 19 bases between them. CDR3 region: CASTLEGRGLGANVLTF. CDR3 nucleotides: TGCGCCAGCACACTAGAAGGGAGGGGGCTTGGGGCCAACGTCCTGACTTTC.

The rearrangement links TRBV4-1 to TRBJ2-5; possibly TRBD2 for D (5 bases). The CDR3 loop spans 16 amino acids. CDR1 and CDR2 (germline): MGHRA, YSYEKL. The V end was cut by 4 bases, the J end by 5 bases, with 20 bases between. In DNA, the CDR3 is TGCGCCAGCAGCCCGTCAGGACTCTGGATCTCGGAGACCCAGTACTTC. It codes for CASSPSGLWISETQYF.

The chain links TRBV7-9 to TRBJ1-4, with 7 positions matching TRBD1. Germline CDR1 is SEHNR and CDR2 is FQNEAQ (reference sequence). The junction had 7 bases not matched to a gene; V was cut back by 3 bases and J by 0 bases. CDR3 size: 17 residues. This CDR3 reads CASSFSYRGPTNEKLFF. The CDR3 nucleotides read TGTGCCAGCAGCTTCTCCTACAGGGGACCAACTAATGAAAAACTGTTTTTT.

This clone occurred a few times. The chain carries TRBV20-1 and TRBJ1-1; no reliable D call. The germline CDR1 and CDR2 sequences are DFQATT and SNEGSKA (reference sequence). V lost 7 bases, J lost 3 bases, and 9 bases lay in between. The CDR3 extends over 11 amino acids. Here the CDR3 DNA reads TGCAGTGTTCGATGGGACACTGAAGCTTTCTTT. Its translation: CSVRWDTEAFF.

The chain recombines TRBV28 with TRBJ1-1; the D gene is possibly TRBD1 (6 bases). The V gene's germline CDR1 is MDHEN and CDR2 SYDVKM. The CDR3 has 14 residues. V was shortened by 3 bases and J by 2 bases, with 10 bases between the two germline ends. CDR3 amino acids: CASSFEGTNTEAFF. The CDR3 DNA reads TGTGCCAGCAGTTTTGAGGGGACAAACACTGAAGCTTTCTTT.

This clone has only one observation. The chain has TRBV19 and TRBJ1-2; D unclear. This CDR3 is built from 13 residues. Per the germline V gene, CDR1 is LNHDA and CDR2 is SQIVND (reference sequence). Trimming removed 2 bases at V and 7 bases at J, with 11 bases between. CDR3 sequence: CASSIHSAAGYTF. The CDR3, as DNA: TGTGCCAGTAGTATACACAGCGCAGCTGGCTACACCTTC.

This clone was detected only once. The chain is built from TRBV7-9 and TRBJ1-1, with D perhaps TRBD1 (5 bases). With 5 bases removed from V and 4 bases from J, the gap between germline ends came to 14 bases. Germline CDR1 and CDR2: SEHNR and FQNEAQ (reference sequence). This CDR3 is built from 14 residues. DNA for the CDR3: TGTGCCAGCAGCCCACCCGGGGGATCCACTGAAGCTTTCTTT. It encodes CASSPPGGSTEAFF.

The rearrangement uses TRBV13 and TRBJ1-2; 7 nucleotides match TRBD1. Germline CDR1 is PRHDT and CDR2 is FYEKMQ (reference sequence). The V and J ends lost 4 bases and 0 bases, in that order; junction bases with no gene match: 8. The CDR3 contains 16 residues. The CDR3 bases are TGTGCCAGCAGCTCCACTGGGACAGAACCTAACTATGGCTACACCTTC. Its translation: CASSSTGTEPNYGYTF.

V is TRBV28 and J is TRBJ1-4; a possible D gene is TRBD1 (5 bases). CDR3 size: 14 residues. The germline gives CDR1 MDHEN, CDR2 SYDVKM. V was cut by 3 bases and J by 5 bases, with 10 bases left in between. Here the CDR3 reads CASSFRQGNEKLFF. The CDR3 DNA reads TGTGCCAGCAGTTTTAGGCAGGGAAATGAAAAACTGTTTTTT.

The chain joins TRBV29-1 to TRBJ2-1; a weak D match, TRBD1 (6 bases). Per the germline V gene, CDR1 is SQVTM and CDR2 is ANQGSEA. Trimming removed 5 bases at V and 3 bases at J, with 20 bases between. The CDR3 covers 16 residues. The CDR3 sequence: CSVNPTGTFNYNEQFF. Here the CDR3 DNA reads TGCAGCGTTAACCCCACAGGGACGTTCAACTACAATGAGCAGTTCTTC.

The V and J genes are TRBV2 and TRBJ1-2; D gene ambiguous. Looked up from germline, CDR1 is SNHLY and CDR2 is FYNNEI. The CDR3 covers 12 residues. Trimming took 9 bases from V and 3 from J, leaving 11 bases between them. DNA for the CDR3: TGTGCCAGAAAGCACAGCCACTATGGCTACACCTTC. Translation: CARKHSHYGYTF. The whole variable domain, remainder taken from reference TRBV2 and TRBJ1-2, is EPEVTQTPSHQVTQMGQEVILRCVPISNHLYFYWYRQILGQKVEFLVSFYNNEISEKSEIFDDQFSVERPDGSNFTLKIRSTKLEDSAMYFCARKHSHYGYTFGSGTRLTVV.

V and J are TRBV5-1 and TRBJ1-5; D is unclear. Trimming removed 0 bases at V and 4 bases at J, with 8 bases between. CDR1 and CDR2 (germline): SGHRS, YFSETQ. This CDR3 spans 14 amino acids. The DNA for the CDR3 is TGCGCCAGCAGCTTGGGCGGCCAAAATCAGCCCCAGCATTTT. It is translated as CASSLGGQNQPQHF.

V gene TRBV6-6 combines with J gene TRBJ2-3; D not certain. V lost 5 bases and J lost 5, with 5 bases in between. The germline V gene has CDR1 MNHNY and CDR2 SVGAGI (reference sequence). CDR3 length equals 11 residues. This CDR3 is CASSPGDTQYF. CDR3 DNA: TGTGCCAGCAGTCCCGGAGATACGCAGTATTTT.

The V gene is TRBV7-9, the J gene TRBJ2-7; D might be TRBD1 (5 bases). The CDR3 consists of 13 residues. V lost 6 bases, J lost 2 bases, and 11 bases lay in between. Germline CDR1 reads SEHNR; CDR2 reads FQNEAQ (reference sequence). The CDR3 reads CASRAGWAYEQYF. The CDR3 DNA follows: TGTGCCAGCAGAGCAGGGTGGGCCTACGAGCAGTACTTC.

To note about this clone: The junction shows a germline mismatch at one end, possibly a read error. The V gene is TRBV7-9, the J gene TRBJ1-2, with TRBD1 matching over 12 bases. The CDR3 is 18 residues long. Germline CDR1 and CDR2: SEHNR and FQNEAQ (reference sequence). CDR3 region: CASRLGAGTGGPSYGYTF. The CDR3, as DNA: TGTGCCAGCCGCTTAGGGGCGGGGACAGGGGGCCCCAGCTATGGCTACACCTTC.

This chain uses TRBV6-4 with TRBJ2-1, with no clear D. Between the trimmed V and J ends, which lost 4 bases and 0 bases, there was a span of 13 bases. There are 16 residues in the CDR3. Germline CDR1 is MRHNA and CDR2 is SNTAGT. The CDR3 spells CASSVAATSSYNEQFF. CDR3 in DNA: TGTGCCAGCAGTGTTGCAGCCACCAGCTCCTACAATGAGCAGTTCTTC.